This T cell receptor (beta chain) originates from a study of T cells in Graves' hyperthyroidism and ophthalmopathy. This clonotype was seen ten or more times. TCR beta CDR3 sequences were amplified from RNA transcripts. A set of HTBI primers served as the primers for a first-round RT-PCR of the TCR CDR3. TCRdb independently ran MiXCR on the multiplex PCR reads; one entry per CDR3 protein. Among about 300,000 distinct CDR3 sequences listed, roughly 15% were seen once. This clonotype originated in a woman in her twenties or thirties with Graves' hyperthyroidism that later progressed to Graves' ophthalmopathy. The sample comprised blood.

In nucleotides, the CDR3 is TGTGCCAGCAGCCCTCTGGACAGGGGCAACACCGGGGAGCTGTTTTTT. Protein sequence: CASSPLDRGNTGELFF. The chain recombines TRBV7-3 with TRBJ2-2; TRBD1 agrees at 9 bases. Germline assignment: CDR1 SGHTA and CDR2 FQGTGA. Trimming at V came to 5 bases and at J to 2 bases, leaving 6 bases not matched to a gene. This CDR3 comprises 16 residues.